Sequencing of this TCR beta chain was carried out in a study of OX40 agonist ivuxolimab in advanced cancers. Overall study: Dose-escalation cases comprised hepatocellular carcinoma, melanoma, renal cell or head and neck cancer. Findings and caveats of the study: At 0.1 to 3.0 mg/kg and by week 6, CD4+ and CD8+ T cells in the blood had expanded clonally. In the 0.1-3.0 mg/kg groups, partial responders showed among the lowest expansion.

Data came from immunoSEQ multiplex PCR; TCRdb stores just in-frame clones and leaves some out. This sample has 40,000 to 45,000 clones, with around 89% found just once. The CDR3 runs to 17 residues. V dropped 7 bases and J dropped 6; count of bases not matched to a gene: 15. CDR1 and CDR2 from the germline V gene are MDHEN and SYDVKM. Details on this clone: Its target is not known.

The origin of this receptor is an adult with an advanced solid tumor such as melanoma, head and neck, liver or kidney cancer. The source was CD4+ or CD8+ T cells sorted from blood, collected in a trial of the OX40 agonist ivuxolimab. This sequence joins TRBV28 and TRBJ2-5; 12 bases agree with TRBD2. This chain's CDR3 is CASNTMQTSGSWKTQYF. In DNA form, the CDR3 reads TGTGCCAGCAACACCATGCAGACTAGCGGGAGTTGGAAGACCCAGTACTTC.